Shown below are 27 T cell receptor beta chains from a single sample sequenced in a study of blood T cell repertoires in COVID-19. Assay: immunoSEQ multiplex PCR; the TCRdb copy retains only in-frame clones and omits some. The sample gives about 250,000 clones, 70% to 85% of which show up once; roughly 10% is in the top ten. Sequencing was done on a sample of peripheral blood. Receptors originate from an elderly man with acute or convalescent COVID-19.

The chain carries TRBV11-2 and TRBJ2-7; 9 bases are shared with TRBD2. CDR3 length: 15 residues. Looked up from germline, CDR1 is SGHAT and CDR2 is FQNNGV. V shed 5 bases and J 10 bases; nucleotides not matched to a gene: 15. CDR3 DNA: TGTGCCAGCAGCCCCGCCAGCGGGGGGCCTACAGTCCAGTACTTC. This sequence encodes CASSPASGGPTVQYF.

The chain couples TRBV30 to TRBJ1-2; D is possibly TRBD1 (5 bases). The V end was cut by 3 bases, the J end by 2 bases, with 13 bases between. The CDR3 length is 14 residues. Germline V CDR1 and CDR2: GTSNPN, SVGIG (reference sequence). CDR3 nucleotide sequence: TGTGCCTGGAGCTTTGACAGCCTAAACTATGGCTACACCTTC. This encodes CAWSFDSLNYGYTF.

The CDR3 DNA follows: TGTGCCAGCAAGGGCGGGGGGCCAGATACGCAGTATTTT. Amino acid sequence: CASKGGGPDTQYF. The chain joins TRBV2 to TRBJ2-3; 8 nucleotides line up with TRBD2. The J segment lost 4 bases and the V segment lost 7 bases, leaving 4 bases of the junction unmatched. CDR1 and CDR2 from the germline V gene are SNHLY and FYNNEI. This CDR3 is 13 amino acids long. Complete variable domain (other parts from reference TRBV2 and TRBJ2-3): EPEVTQTPSHQVTQMGQEVILRCVPISNHLYFYWYRQILGQKVEFLVSFYNNEISEKSEIFDDQFSVERPDGSNFTLKIRSTKLEDSAMYFCASKGGGPDTQYFGPGTRLTVL.

The rearrangement joins TRBV10-1 to TRBJ2-3; D perhaps matches TRBD1 (5 bases). Per germline, CDR1 WNHNN and CDR2 SYGVQD (reference sequence). This CDR3 has 13 amino acids. Trimming stripped 2 bases from V and 6 bases from J, with 9 bases between. The CDR3 sequence is CASSEVGRDTQYF. CDR3 sequence (DNA): TGCGCCAGCAGTGAGGTGGGGCGGGATACGCAGTATTTT.

J is TRBJ1-5 and V is TRBV2; D unclear. The V end was cut by 7 bases, the J end by 9 bases, with 19 bases between. This CDR3 spans 14 amino acids. Germline assignment: CDR1 SNHLY and CDR2 FYNNEI. The DNA of the CDR3 is TGTGCCAGCAAGCGGGTAAGGGTACCCCGGCCCCAGCATTTT. Protein: CASKRVRVPRPQHF.

This clone has a single count. V gene TRBV19 combines with J gene TRBJ1-4; 7 bases map to TRBD1. Germline V lookup: CDR1 LNHDA, CDR2 SQIVND (reference sequence). This CDR3 contains 15 residues. J was trimmed by 2 bases and V by 2 bases; bases with no gene match: 2. The CDR3 sequence is CASSISTGTNEKLFF. The CDR3 DNA is TGTGCCAGTAGTATATCGACAGGGACTAATGAAAAACTGTTTTTT.

This clone showed up just once. CDR3 sequence reads: CASSFLGGESEQYF. CDR3 nucleotides: TGTGCCAGCAGCTTTTTAGGGGGAGAGAGCGAGCAGTACTTC. The chain uses TRBV11-3 and TRBJ2-7; weak D call: TRBD1 (6 bases). The CDR3 consists of 14 residues. The germline V and J ends were trimmed by 3 bases and 6 bases, with 15 bases remaining between them. Germline V gene data show CDR1 as SGHNT and CDR2 as YENEEA.

The chain joins TRBV6-5 to TRBJ2-7; 7 bases fit TRBD1. Germline V gene lookup returns CDR1 MNHEY and CDR2 SVGAGI. The CDR3 contains 13 residues. V was pared by 9 bases and J by 3 bases, with 8 bases of the junction left unmatched. Here the CDR3 reads CASSRDSYYEQYF. The CDR3, as DNA: TGTGCCAGTTCCCGGGACAGCTACTACGAGCAGTACTTC.

The chain carries TRBV30 and TRBJ2-1; 8 bases agree with TRBD2. Germline CDR1 is GTSNPN and CDR2 is SVGIG (reference sequence). V trimming: 5 bases; J trimming: 0 bases; junction bases outside the gene matches: 6. The CDR3 spans 15 residues. The DNA of the CDR3 is TGTGCCTGGCGACGGGGGGGGCTCTCCTACAATGAGCAGTTCTTC. It yields the protein CAWRRGGLSYNEQFF.

CDR3 protein: CASSRGSPLHF. The CDR3 coding sequence is TGTGCCAGCAGCCGAGGTTCACCCCTCCACTTT. The chain uses TRBV12-3 or TRBV12-4 and TRBJ1-6; D gene uncertain. The V end was cut by 6 bases, the J end by 9 bases, with 6 bases between. The CDR3 is 11 residues long.

The V gene is TRBV24-1, the J gene TRBJ1-4; 9 positions agree with TRBD1. Trimming at V came to 2 bases and at J to 8 bases, leaving 11 bases not matched to a gene. CDR1 is KGHDR, CDR2 SFDVKD, per germline. This CDR3 spans 17 amino acids. Here the CDR3 DNA reads TGTGCCACCAGTGATTCGTTGTGGGACAGGGCACGGGAAAAACTGTTTTTT. Protein sequence: CATSDSLWDRAREKLFF.

The rearrangement uses TRBV7-3 and TRBJ2-5, with a tentative D call TRBD1 (6 bases). Germline V lookup: CDR1 SGHTA, CDR2 FQGTGA. The CDR3 is made up of 20 amino acids. V lost 0 bases, J lost 2 bases, and 25 bases lay in between. CDR3 sequence reads: CASSLTGLPRGGRLQETQYF. Written as DNA, the CDR3 is TGTGCCAGCAGCTTAACGGGTCTCCCCCGAGGGGGAAGGTTACAAGAGACCCAGTACTTC.

This sequence joins TRBV5-1 and TRBJ1-3, with 7 positions matching TRBD1. CDR1 and CDR2 from the germline V gene are SGHRS and YFSETQ. This CDR3 has 13 residues. Trimming removed 4 bases from V and 4 bases from J; junction bases left unmatched: 2. CDR3: CASSTGEGNTIYF. CDR3 nucleotides: TGCGCCAGCAGCACAGGGGAAGGAAACACCATATATTTT.

This clone was seen only a few times. J is TRBJ1-3 and V is TRBV18; D is uncertain. The V gene's germline CDR1 is KGHSH and CDR2 LQKENI. CDR3 size: 13 residues. V shed 8 bases and J shed 4 bases, with 12 bases lying between them. The chain's CDR3 is CASVSSVGNTIYF. The CDR3 DNA reads TGTGCCAGCGTATCGTCCGTGGGAAACACCATATATTTT. Full variable domain (missing parts from reference TRBV18 and TRBJ1-3): NAGVMQNPRHLVRRRGQEARLRCSPMKGHSHVYWYRQLPEEGLKFMVYLQKENIIDESGMPKERFSAEFPKEGPSILRIQQVVRGDSAAYFCASVSSVGNTIYFGEGSWLTVV.

The chain is built from TRBV7-9 and TRBJ1-1; TRBD1 agrees at 8 bases. CDR3 length: 14 residues. From germline, CDR1 is SEHNR and CDR2 FQNEAQ (reference sequence). V lost 3 bases to trimming and J lost 5 bases; unmatched junction nucleotides: 5. CDR3 in amino acids: CASSFGQGGTEAFF. CDR3 nucleotide sequence: TGTGCCAGCAGCTTTGGACAGGGTGGTACTGAAGCTTTCTTT.

The chain recombines TRBV6-5 with TRBJ1-4; TRBD1 agrees at 9 bases. V lost 4 bases to trimming and J lost 2 bases; unmatched junction nucleotides: 5. CDR1 MNHEY and CDR2 SVGAGI come from the germline V gene. The CDR3 consists of 16 residues. Here the CDR3 reads CASSSFGTGTNEKLFF. As DNA, the CDR3 is TGTGCCAGCAGTTCCTTCGGGACAGGGACTAATGAAAAACTGTTTTTT.

The rearrangement uses TRBV11-2 and TRBJ2-7; D remains ambiguous. Germline V gives CDR1 SGHAT, CDR2 FQNNGV. V lost 6 bases and J 1 base, leaving 4 bases between the germline ends. The CDR3 has 11 amino acids. The CDR3 protein is CASSISYEQYF. The DNA of the CDR3 is TGTGCCAGCAGTATATCCTACGAGCAGTACTTC.

The chain recombines TRBV5-1 with TRBJ1-4; a possible D gene is TRBD1 (6 bases). CDR3 length: 15 residues. Germline-derived CDR1 and CDR2 are SGHRS and YFSETQ. The germline V and J ends were trimmed by 4 bases and 7 bases, with 17 bases remaining between them. CDR3 nucleotides: TGCGCCAGCAGCGCCGTACAGGGAAGGAGTGAAAAACTGTTTTTT. This codes for CASSAVQGRSEKLFF. Full variable domain (rest looked up from reference TRBV5-1 and TRBJ1-4): KAGVTQTPRYLIKTRGQQVTLSCSPISGHRSVSWYQQTPGQGLQFLFEYFSETQRNKGNFPGRFSGRQFSNSRSEMNVSTLELGDSALYLCASSAVQGRSEKLFFGSGTQLSVL.

The chain carries TRBV19 and TRBJ2-2, with a possible D match to TRBD2 (5 bases). V dropped 5 bases and J dropped 2 bases, with 9 bases sitting between them. The V gene's germline CDR1 is LNHDA and CDR2 SQIVND (reference sequence). The CDR3 is made up of 14 amino acids. CDR3 protein: CASSPGLNTGELFF. CDR3 in DNA: TGTGCCAGTAGTCCAGGACTTAACACCGGGGAGCTGTTTTTT.

This chain uses TRBV18 with TRBJ2-3; unclear D gene. Trimming pared 0 bases from V and 11 bases from J, leaving 9 bases between. CDR1 is KGHSH and CDR2 is LQKENI in the germline V gene. The CDR3 runs 12 residues. The chain's CDR3 is CASSPPLGGQYF. CDR3 nucleotides: TGTGCCAGCTCACCACCTCTCGGTGGGCAGTATTTT.

This chain links TRBV6-6 with TRBJ2-2; 10 bases are a match to TRBD2. The V segment lost 6 bases and the J segment 1 base; nucleotides outside the gene matches: 2. This CDR3 has 15 amino acids. CDR1 and CDR2 (germline): MNHNY, SVGAGI (reference sequence). DNA for the CDR3: TGTGCCAGCAGAGCTAGCGGGAGGAACACCGGGGAGCTGTTTTTT. Its translation is CASRASGRNTGELFF.

The chain has TRBV9 and TRBJ2-5, with 9 bases aligning to TRBD2. CDR3 length: 17 residues. CDR1 and CDR2 from the germline V gene are SGDLS and YYNGEE. V trimming: 4 bases; J trimming: 2 bases; junction bases outside the gene matches: 12. The DNA for the CDR3 is TGTGCCAGCAGCTCCGGGACTAGCTCCTGGATTCAAGAGACCCAGTACTTC. Amino acid sequence: CASSSGTSSWIQETQYF. The full variable domain, rest sourced from reference TRBV9 and TRBJ2-5, is DSGVTQTPKHLITATGQRVTLRCSPRSGDLSVYWYQQSLDQGLQFLIQYYNGEERAKGNILERFSAQQFPDLHSELNLSSLELGDSALYFCASSSGTSSWIQETQYFGPGTRLLVL.

The chain uses TRBV18 and TRBJ2-5; D not resolved. CDR3 length: 13 amino acids. V lost 3 bases, J lost 2 bases, and 7 bases lay in between. Per germline, CDR1 KGHSH and CDR2 LQKENI. The CDR3 is CASSPPQQETQYF. The CDR3 DNA reads as TGTGCCAGCTCACCTCCGCAGCAAGAGACCCAGTACTTC.

The genes are TRBV5-1 and TRBJ1-6; D unresolved. The CDR3 covers 13 residues. V lost 4 bases and J 10 bases, leaving 12 bases between the germline ends. Germline lookup yields CDR1 SGHRS and CDR2 YFSETQ. This chain's CDR3 is CASSKRGESPLHF. In nucleotides, the CDR3 is TGCGCCAGCAGCAAACGGGGTGAATCACCCCTCCACTTT. The entire variable domain, with the rest obtained from reference TRBV5-1 and TRBJ1-6, is as follows: KAGVTQTPRYLIKTRGQQVTLSCSPISGHRSVSWYQQTPGQGLQFLFEYFSETQRNKGNFPGRFSGRQFSNSRSEMNVSTLELGDSALYLCASSKRGESPLHFGNGTRLTVT.

This clone was counted a few times. Other DNA variants within this sample encode the same CDR3. V is TRBV5-1 and J is TRBJ1-5; D gene ambiguous. Germline CDR1 is SGHRS and CDR2 is YFSETQ. V was clipped by 0 bases and J by 1 base, with 8 bases between them. This CDR3 has 15 amino acids. Written as DNA, the CDR3 is TGCGCCAGCAGCTTGGCGGGGAACAGCAATCAGCCCCAGCATTTT. Its protein is CASSLAGNSNQPQHF.

CDR3 protein: CASSFPLAEQFF. CDR3 nucleotide sequence: TGCGCCAGCAGCTTTCCTTTGGCTGAGCAGTTCTTC. The chain links TRBV5-1 to TRBJ2-1, with unresolved D. CDR1 SGHRS and CDR2 YFSETQ come from the germline V gene. This CDR3 has 12 residues. V gave up 2 bases and J gave up 9 bases, with 9 bases separating them.

The chain is built from TRBV7-8 and TRBJ1-2, with a tentative D call TRBD1 (5 bases). CDR1 and CDR2 (germline): SGHVS, FQNEAQ. The CDR3 runs to 14 residues. V was cut by 3 bases and J by 4 bases, with 12 bases left in between. CDR3 loop: CASSFLAGRYGYTF. The CDR3, as DNA: TGTGCCAGCAGCTTCTTAGCGGGGCGCTATGGCTACACCTTC.